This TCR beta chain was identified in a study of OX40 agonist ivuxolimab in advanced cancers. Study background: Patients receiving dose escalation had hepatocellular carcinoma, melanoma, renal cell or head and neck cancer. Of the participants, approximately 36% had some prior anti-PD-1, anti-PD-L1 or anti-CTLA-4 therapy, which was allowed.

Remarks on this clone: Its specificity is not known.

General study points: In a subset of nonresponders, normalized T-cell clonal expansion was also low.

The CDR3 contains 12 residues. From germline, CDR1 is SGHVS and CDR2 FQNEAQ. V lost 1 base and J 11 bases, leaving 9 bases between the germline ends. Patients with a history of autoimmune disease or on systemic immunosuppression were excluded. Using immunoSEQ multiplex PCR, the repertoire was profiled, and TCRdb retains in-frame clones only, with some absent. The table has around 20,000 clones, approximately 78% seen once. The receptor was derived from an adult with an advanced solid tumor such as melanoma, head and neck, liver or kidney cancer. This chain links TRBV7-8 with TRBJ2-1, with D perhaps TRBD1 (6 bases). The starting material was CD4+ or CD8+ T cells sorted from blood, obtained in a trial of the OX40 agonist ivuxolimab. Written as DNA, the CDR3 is TGTGCCAGCAGCTTAGGCCGGGACAAGCAGTTCTTC. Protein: CASSLGRDKQFF.